This T cell receptor beta chain was sequenced during a study of cytomegalovirus exposure and HLA in healthy donors. For the study at large: The platform used for the roughly 110 validation repertoires matched that of the approximately 640 first-cohort repertoires, a later analysis reported. Whole-study results and caveats: TCR sequences were mostly rare, though some public TCRs occurred in many donors.

This table comes from immunoSEQ multiplex PCR, and its TCRdb copy is limited to in-frame clones, with some not included. The sample holds around 400,000 clones, roughly 89% seen once. Concerning this clone itself: Its antigen is not known.

The V gene's germline CDR1 is SNHLY and CDR2 FYNNEI. V lost 7 bases, J lost 6 bases, and 6 bases stayed unmatched. This CDR3 comprises 14 residues. The source of this sequence is a young woman in good health and CMV-seronegative. The chain employs TRBV2 and TRBJ2-2; 9 bases fit TRBD2. Sequencing was performed on PBMCs. The CDR3 is CASTGTSFAGELFF. The CDR3 DNA sequence: TGTGCCAGCACGGGGACTAGCTTTGCCGGGGAGCTGTTTTTT. The complete variable domain, with remaining parts taken from reference TRBV2 and TRBJ2-2, reads EPEVTQTPSHQVTQMGQEVILRCVPISNHLYFYWYRQILGQKVEFLVSFYNNEISEKSEIFDDQFSVERPDGSNFTLKIRSTKLEDSAMYFCASTGTSFAGELFFGEGSRLTVL.